These 16 T cell receptor beta chains share one sample of origin, sequenced in a study of blood T cell repertoires in COVID-19. Sequencing used immunoSEQ multiplex PCR; TCRdb keeps in-frame clones, though not all of them. The data show approximately 150,000 clones, with roughly 86% seen just once and about 2.7% held by the top ten. The material sequenced was peripheral blood. The receptors shown here come from a woman aged 80 or over with COVID-19, enrolled during active disease.

This rearrangement joins TRBV3-1 (or the pseudogene TRBV3-2) to TRBJ1-5; D call uncertain. CDR1 and CDR2 (germline): LGHDT, YNNKEL (reference sequence). The CDR3 has 13 amino acids. Trimming cost V 2 bases and J 11 bases, with 13 bases left between them. The CDR3 nucleotides are TGTGCCAGCAGCCAACGAGGAGAAACTTCCCAGCATTTT. It yields the protein CASSQRGETSQHF.

This clone was counted between two and nine times. The rearrangement links TRBV19 to TRBJ1-2; D uncertain. The CDR3 has 12 amino acids. CDR1 and CDR2 from the germline V gene are LNHDA and SQIVND (reference sequence). V dropped 6 bases and J dropped 2 bases, with 7 bases sitting between them. The DNA for the CDR3 is TGTGCCAGTAGCGACACCAACTATGGCTACACCTTC. Translation: CASSDTNYGYTF. The entire variable domain, with the rest obtained from reference TRBV19 and TRBJ1-2, is as follows: DGGITQSPKYLFRKEGQNVTLSCEQNLNHDAMYWYRQDPGQGLRLIYYSQIVNDFQKGDIAEGYSVSREKKESFPLTVTSAQKNPTAFYLCASSDTNYGYTFGSGTRLTVV.

The CDR3 nucleotides read TGTGCCAGCAGCTTGGGGACTGGTCTTTCGGGCTACACCTTC. It codes for CASSLGTGLSGYTF. The rearrangement joins TRBV5-4 to TRBJ1-2; D not resolved. In germline, CDR1 is SGHNT, CDR2 YYREEE (reference sequence). The ends were cut back, 0 bases at V and 8 bases at J, with 14 bases in the middle. CDR3 length: 14 amino acids.

This clone was counted once. This chain links TRBV28 with TRBJ1-6; D is uncertain. The CDR3 is 12 residues long. Germline V lookup: CDR1 MDHEN, CDR2 SYDVKM. V was cut by 5 bases and J by 9 bases, with 8 bases left in between. CDR3 residues: CASSSLLSPLHF. CDR3 nucleotide sequence: TGTGCCAGCAGTAGTTTACTTTCACCCCTCCACTTT. The full variable domain, its missing parts supplied by reference TRBV28 and TRBJ1-6, is DVKVTQSSRYLVKRTGEKVFLECVQDMDHENMFWYRQDPGLGLRLIYFSYDVKMKEKGDIPEGYSVSREKKERFSLILESASTNQTSMYLCASSSLLSPLHFGNGTRLTVT.

This clone was counted a few times. J is TRBJ2-2 and V is TRBV19; 8 nucleotides line up with TRBD2. This CDR3 has 12 residues. Germline V gene sequence: CDR1 LNHDA, CDR2 SQIVND (reference sequence). V gave up 11 bases and J gave up 5 bases; unmatched junction bases: 4. CDR3 in amino acids: CAGKRGTGELFF. DNA of the CDR3: TGTGCCGGGAAGCGGGGGACCGGGGAGCTGTTTTTT.

The chain employs TRBV6-2 or TRBV6-3 and TRBJ2-3; 8 bases line up with TRBD2. The CDR3 contains 14 residues. V lost 1 base to trimming and J lost 6 bases; unmatched junction nucleotides: 3. CDR1 MNHEY and CDR2 SVGEGT come from the germline V gene. Written as DNA, the CDR3 is TGTGCCAGCAGTTACTATGGCGGGGGGGATACGCAGTATTTT. Protein product: CASSYYGGGDTQYF.

The V and J genes are TRBV7-3 and TRBJ2-5, with TRBD1 matching over 7 bases. Per the germline V gene, CDR1 is SGHTA and CDR2 is FQGTGA. V gave up 6 bases and J gave up 5 bases; unmatched junction bases: 12. The CDR3 extends over 15 amino acids. The CDR3 coding sequence is TGTGCCAGCAGTAAGGCAGGGGGTAAATCGGAGACCCAGTACTTC. As protein: CASSKAGGKSETQYF.

The V and J genes are TRBV4-3 and TRBJ1-5; D is ambiguous. Germline CDR1 is LGHNA and CDR2 is YSLEER. The CDR3 consists of 16 residues. Trimming removed 0 bases at V and 2 bases at J, with 11 bases between. The CDR3 protein is CASSQDHSGRNQPQHF. Here the CDR3 DNA reads TGCGCCAGCAGCCAAGATCACAGCGGGCGCAATCAGCCCCAGCATTTT.

The CDR3 coding sequence is TGTGCCTGGGACAGGAACTCTGGAAACACCATATATTTT. Encoded protein: CAWDRNSGNTIYF. The chain recombines TRBV30 with TRBJ1-3; weak D call: TRBD1 (6 bases). The CDR3 is 13 residues long. V was trimmed by 5 bases and J by 0 bases, leaving 8 bases between them. Germline CDR1 is GTSNPN and CDR2 is SVGIG (reference sequence).

The gene calls are TRBV29-1 and TRBJ2-7; 7 bases agree with TRBD1. The CDR3 length is 13 residues. Germline V lookup: CDR1 SQVTM, CDR2 ANQGSEA. Trimming took 4 bases from V and 4 from J; bases not matched to a gene: 7. Here the CDR3 DNA reads TGCAGCGTTGGCCGGGACAGAATATACGAGCAGTACTTC. It specifies CSVGRDRIYEQYF.

This chain uses TRBV28 with TRBJ2-7; 12 nucleotides align to TRBD1. This CDR3 contains 15 residues. The trim removed 5 bases at V and 4 bases at J, leaving 6 bases unmatched. Looked up from germline, CDR1 is MDHEN and CDR2 is SYDVKM. The CDR3 here is CASSDWDRGQYEQYF. The CDR3 DNA reads TGTGCCAGCAGTGACTGGGACAGGGGGCAATACGAGCAGTACTTC.

The chain employs TRBV10-3 and TRBJ1-5; no clear D gene. V gave up 4 bases and J gave up 6 bases, with 10 bases separating them. The CDR3 covers 13 residues. From germline, CDR1 is ENHRY and CDR2 SYGVKD. The CDR3 sequence is CAISVGEGQPQHF. CDR3 in DNA: TGTGCCATCAGTGTTGGGGAGGGTCAGCCCCAGCATTTT.

This clone was detected only a few times. The rearrangement joins TRBV4-1 to TRBJ1-1, with 9 nucleotides matching TRBD1. V lost 1 base to trimming and J lost 1 base; unmatched junction nucleotides: 4. Germline CDR1 reads MGHRA; CDR2 reads YSYEKL. The CDR3 spans 16 residues. The CDR3 sequence is CASSQGTGAENTEAFF. DNA for the CDR3: TGCGCCAGCAGCCAAGGGACAGGGGCGGAGAACACTGAAGCTTTCTTT.

The chain couples TRBV29-1 to TRBJ1-2; TRBD1 aligns across 12 bases. The V segment lost 1 base and the J segment 8 bases; nucleotides outside the gene matches: 8. The CDR3 loop spans 15 amino acids. Germline CDR1 and CDR2: SQVTM and ANQGSEA. CDR3 sequence reads: CSVEGSGTGGWGYTF. The CDR3 bases are TGCAGCGTTGAAGGCTCCGGGACAGGGGGCTGGGGCTACACCTTC. The variable domain in full, completed from reference TRBV29-1 and TRBJ1-2, reads SAVISQKPSRDICQRGTSLTIQCQVDSQVTMMFWYRQQPGQSLTLIATANQGSEATYESGFVIDKFPISRPNLTFSTLTVSNMSPEDSSIYLCSVEGSGTGGWGYTFGSGTRLTVV.

V and J are TRBV5-4 and TRBJ1-2; D uncertain. Germline V gene data show CDR1 as SGHNT and CDR2 as YYREEE (reference sequence). The ends were cut back, 1 base at V and 8 bases at J, with 15 bases in the middle. The CDR3 covers 14 residues. In nucleotides, the CDR3 is TGTGCCAGCAGCTTGTTGGGCAGGTCGGAAGGCTACACCTTC. This encodes CASSLLGRSEGYTF.

The V call is TRBV12-3 or TRBV12-4, the J call TRBJ1-1; D unclear. The CDR3 is made up of 13 amino acids. Trimming pared 2 bases from V and 5 bases from J, leaving 9 bases between. The DNA of the CDR3 is TGTGCCAGCAGTTTAAACTCGGGGACTGAAGCTTTCTTT. Its protein product is CASSLNSGTEAFF.